This T cell receptor (beta chain) was documented in a study of T-cell memory formation after mild COVID-19. At the level of the study: For the most part, TCR clusters were specific to one donor. Study conclusions and caveats: A balance of CD4 and CD8 characterized clones contracting day 15 to 85, whereas later expanders leaned CD4+.

Germline values: CDR1 SGHAT, CDR2 FQNNGV. The CDR3 covers 16 residues. V was clipped by 4 bases and J by 0 bases, with 14 bases between them. cDNA libraries for TCR alpha and TCR beta, carrying sample barcodes and UMIs, came from 5'RACE with constant-segment primers. TCRdb re-called the 5' RACE reads with MiXCR, one entry per CDR3 protein. The sample records 350,000 to 400,000 distinct CDR3 sequences, roughly an eighth being singletons. Regarding this clonotype: Antigen specificity is unknown.

The V call is TRBV11-2, the J call TRBJ2-3; D is perhaps TRBD1 or TRBD2 (5 bases each). This receptor was taken from a man between 18 and 35 years old who had mild COVID-19 (a few samples of this study predate the infection). Cell type and time point are not known. Sequencing was done on a sample of PBMCs or a T cell subset sorted from them (not recorded which). The CDR3 DNA reads as TGTGCCAGCAGCTGGTCGGGGCGGGCGAGCACAGATACGCAGTATTTT. This sequence encodes CASSWSGRASTDTQYF.